This T cell receptor (beta chain) was documented in a study of shared clonotypes between healthy human individuals. The study, taken as a whole, reports: It was anticipated that sequencing depth would influence how many clonotypes donors shared.

In regard to this clone: What it binds is unknown.

Generated by immunoSEQ multiplex PCR, the TCRdb table keeps only in-frame clones and is missing some. The sample has over a million clones, approximately 78% seen once; the top ten hold 0.5% to 0.65%. V lost 5 bases and J lost 3; bases outside the gene matches: 2. CDR3 size: 14 residues. Germline loops: CDR1 SEHNR, CDR2 FQNEAQ (reference sequence). Specimen: memory CD4+ T cells from PBMCs. Subset given: CD45RA-negative fraction. The chain employs TRBV7-9 and TRBJ1-4; 8 nucleotides align to TRBD1. The receptor comes from a man between 18 and 29 years old in good health. Some clones in this sample may be carry-over from other donors' samples. CDR3 protein: CASSDRGPNEKLFF. The CDR3, as DNA: TGTGCCAGCAGCGACAGGGGACCTAATGAAAAACTGTTTTTT. The full variable domain, completed using reference TRBV7-9 and TRBJ1-4, is DTGVSQNPRHKITKRGQNVTFRCDPISEHNRLYWYRQTLGQGPEFLTYFQNEAQLEKSRLLSDRFSAERPKGSFSTLEIQRTEQGDSAMYLCASSDRGPNEKLFFGSGTQLSVL.